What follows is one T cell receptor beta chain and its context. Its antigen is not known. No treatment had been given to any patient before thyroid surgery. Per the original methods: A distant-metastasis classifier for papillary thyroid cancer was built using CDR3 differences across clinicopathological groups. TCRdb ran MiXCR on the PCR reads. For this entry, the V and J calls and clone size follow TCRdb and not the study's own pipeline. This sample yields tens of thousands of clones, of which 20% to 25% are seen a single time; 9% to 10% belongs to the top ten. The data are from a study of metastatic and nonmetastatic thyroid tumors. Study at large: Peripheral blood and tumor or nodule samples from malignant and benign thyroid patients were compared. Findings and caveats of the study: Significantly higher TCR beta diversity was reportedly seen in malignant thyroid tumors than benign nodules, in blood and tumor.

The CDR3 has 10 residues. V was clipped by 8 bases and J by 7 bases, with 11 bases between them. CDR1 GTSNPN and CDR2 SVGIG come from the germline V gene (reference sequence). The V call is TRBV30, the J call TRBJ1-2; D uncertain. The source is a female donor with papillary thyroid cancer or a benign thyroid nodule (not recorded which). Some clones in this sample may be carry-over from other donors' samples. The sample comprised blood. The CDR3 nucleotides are TGTGCCGACCGGGTTTCTGGCTACACCTTC. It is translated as CADRVSGYTF.